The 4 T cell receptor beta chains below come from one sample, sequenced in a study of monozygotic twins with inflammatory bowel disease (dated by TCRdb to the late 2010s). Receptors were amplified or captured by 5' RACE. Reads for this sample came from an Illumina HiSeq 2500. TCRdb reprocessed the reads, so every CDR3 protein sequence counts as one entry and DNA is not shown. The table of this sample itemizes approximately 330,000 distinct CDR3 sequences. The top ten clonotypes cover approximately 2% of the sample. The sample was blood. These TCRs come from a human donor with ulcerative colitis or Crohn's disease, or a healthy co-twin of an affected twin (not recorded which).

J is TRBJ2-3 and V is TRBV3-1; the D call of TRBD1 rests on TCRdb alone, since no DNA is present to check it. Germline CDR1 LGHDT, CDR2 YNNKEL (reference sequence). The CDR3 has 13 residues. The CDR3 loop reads CASSPGGGDTQYF.

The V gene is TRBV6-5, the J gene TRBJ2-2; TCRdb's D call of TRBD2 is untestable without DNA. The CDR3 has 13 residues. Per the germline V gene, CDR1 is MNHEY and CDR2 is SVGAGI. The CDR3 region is CATGDKGSGELFF.

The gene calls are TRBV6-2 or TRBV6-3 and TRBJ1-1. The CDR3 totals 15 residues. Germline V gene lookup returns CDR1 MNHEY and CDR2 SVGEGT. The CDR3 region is CASSLLAGGDTEAFF.

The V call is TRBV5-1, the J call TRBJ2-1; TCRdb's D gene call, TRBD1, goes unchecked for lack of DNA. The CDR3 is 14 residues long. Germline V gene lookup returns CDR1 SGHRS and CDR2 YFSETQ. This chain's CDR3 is CASSLFDRVDEQFF. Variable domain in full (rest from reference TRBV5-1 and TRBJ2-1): KAGVTQTPRYLIKTRGQQVTLSCSPISGHRSVSWYQQTPGQGLQFLFEYFSETQRNKGNFPGRFSGRQFSNSRSEMNVSTLELGDSALYLCASSLFDRVDEQFFGPGTRLTVL.